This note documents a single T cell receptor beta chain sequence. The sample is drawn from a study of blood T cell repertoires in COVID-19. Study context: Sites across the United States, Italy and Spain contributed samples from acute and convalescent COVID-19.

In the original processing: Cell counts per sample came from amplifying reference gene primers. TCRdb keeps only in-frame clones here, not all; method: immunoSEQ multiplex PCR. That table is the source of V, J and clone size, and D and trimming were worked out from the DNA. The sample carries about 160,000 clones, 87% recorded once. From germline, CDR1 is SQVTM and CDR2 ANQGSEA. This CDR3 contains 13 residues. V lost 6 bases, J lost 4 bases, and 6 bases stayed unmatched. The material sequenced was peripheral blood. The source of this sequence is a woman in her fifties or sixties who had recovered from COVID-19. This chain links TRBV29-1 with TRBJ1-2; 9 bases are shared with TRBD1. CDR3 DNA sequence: TGCAGCGTCGCGCCGGGACAGGGCTATGGCTACACCTTC. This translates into CSVAPGQGYGYTF.